This T cell receptor (beta chain) was found in a study of T cells after posttransplantation cyclophosphamide. V was shortened by 3 bases and J by 1 base, with 16 bases between the two germline ends. Germline V CDR1 and CDR2: SNHLY, FYNNEI. The CDR3 length is 17 residues. Sampled 1 year posttransplant, controls received myeloablative marrow transplants, methotrexate and a calcineurin inhibitor. Study-wide findings and caveats: Recipient CMV seropositivity and CMV reactivation strongly tracked TRB clonality. Later blood repertoires were often dominated by clones from the donor CD8+ memory compartment. TRB overlap between skin or GI tissue T cells and blood was limited.

As regards this clone: As yet, its antigen is unknown.

Some clones are missing from TCRdb's copy, which holds only in-frame ones; the method was immunoSEQ multiplex PCR. The repertoire includes about 16,000 clones, over 75% of them detected once, and 3.5% sits in the top ten. V is TRBV2 and J is TRBJ1-5; tentatively, D is TRBD1 (5 bases). The sequencing used PBMCs, collected after an allogeneic stem cell transplant with a calcineurin inhibitor and methotrexate. The TCR sequence derives from a male patient aged 45-60 years who received an allogeneic stem cell transplant from an unrelated donor, was CMV-positive, and had chronic GVHD only. Some T cells may arise from the graft donor. As DNA, the CDR3 is TGTGCCAGCAGTGACCCACTGCCGGGGGGGAGCAATCAGCCCCAGCATTTT. Its protein product is CASSDPLPGGSNQPQHF.